This record covers a single TCR beta chain. This entry comes from a study of chemoradiotherapy in HPV16-positive cancers. Profiled with immunoSEQ multiplex PCR; TCRdb holds only in-frame clones, not every one. This table holds some 9,300 clones, roughly 88% found once. This CDR3 is built from 16 residues. In germline, CDR1 is LNHDA, CDR2 SQIVND (reference sequence). Trimming pared 1 base from V and 3 bases from J, leaving 13 bases between. The chain couples TRBV19 to TRBJ1-5, with D perhaps matching TRBD1 (5 bases). The starting material was blood, obtained from a patient who underwent chemoradiotherapy. The receptor was isolated from a human donor with HPV-associated anogenital cancer. The CDR3 reads CASSIVGGAANQPQHF. DNA of the CDR3: TGTGCCAGTAGTATAGTGGGAGGGGCGGCCAATCAGCCCCAGCATTTT.